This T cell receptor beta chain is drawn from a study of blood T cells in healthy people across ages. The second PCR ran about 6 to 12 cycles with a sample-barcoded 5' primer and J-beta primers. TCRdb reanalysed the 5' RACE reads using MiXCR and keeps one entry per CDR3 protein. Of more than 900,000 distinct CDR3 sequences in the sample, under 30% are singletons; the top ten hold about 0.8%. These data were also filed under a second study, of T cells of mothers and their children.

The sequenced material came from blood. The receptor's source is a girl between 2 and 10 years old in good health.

The DNA of the CDR3 is TGTGCCAGCAGCTTCTTGACAGGGGGCTACAACCAAGAGACCCAGTACTTC. This gives the protein CASSFLTGGYNQETQYF. The rearrangement joins TRBV7-9 to TRBJ2-5, with 10 bases lining up with TRBD1. V shed 3 bases and J 0 bases; nucleotides not matched to a gene: 7. Looked up from germline, CDR1 is SEHNR and CDR2 is FQNEAQ (reference sequence). The CDR3 consists of 17 residues.